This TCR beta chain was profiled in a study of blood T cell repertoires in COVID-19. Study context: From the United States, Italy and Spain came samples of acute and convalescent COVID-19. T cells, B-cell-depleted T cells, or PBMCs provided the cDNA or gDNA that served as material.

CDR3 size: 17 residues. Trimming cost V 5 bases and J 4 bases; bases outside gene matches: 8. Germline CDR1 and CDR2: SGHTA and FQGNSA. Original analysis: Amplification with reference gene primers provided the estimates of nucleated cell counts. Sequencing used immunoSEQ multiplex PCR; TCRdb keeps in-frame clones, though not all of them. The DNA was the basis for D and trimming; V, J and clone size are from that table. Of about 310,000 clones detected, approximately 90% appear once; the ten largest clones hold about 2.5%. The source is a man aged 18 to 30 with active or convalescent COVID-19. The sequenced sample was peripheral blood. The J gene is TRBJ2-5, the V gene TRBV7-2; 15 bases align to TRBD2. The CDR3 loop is CASSVGLAGGMGETQYF. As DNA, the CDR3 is TGTGCCAGCAGCGTCGGACTAGCGGGGGGGATGGGAGAGACCCAGTACTTC.